The rows below give T cell receptor beta chains drawn from one sample of a study of blood T cells in healthy people across ages. TCRdb re-derived calls from the 5' RACE reads in MiXCR, one entry per CDR3 protein. The data show about 1.6 million distinct CDR3 sequences, with 34% seen just once and 11% held by the top ten. Input material: blood. The source is a woman aged 30 to 39 in good health. Each CDR3 is given with its conserved first and last residue. The D gene is left open where the match is weak. Expanded clones are given a class, and other clones once, few, many or no size at all.

V,D,J,size,CDR3,DNA
TRBV5-5,.,TRBJ2-7,.,CASSRRDAGPYEQYF,TGTGCCAGCAGCCGGCGGGACGCCGGGCCCTACGAGCAGTACTTC
TRBV7-2,TRBD2,TRBJ2-3,few,CASSLATTSATDTQYF,TGTGCCAGCAGCTTAGCGACGACTAGCGCCACAGATACGCAGTATTTT
TRBV7-9,.,TRBJ2-2,.,CASSPSEGTAGELFF,TGTGCCAGCAGTCCCTCAGAGGGGACGGCCGGGGAGCTGTTTTTT
TRBV9,TRBD1,TRBJ1-4,.,CASSTRQGDEKLFF,TGTGCCAGCAGTACTCGACAGGGGGATGAAAAACTGTTTTTT
TRBV7-3,.,TRBJ2-2,many,CASSATGELFF,TGTGCCAGCAGCGCCACCGGGGAGCTGTTTTTT
TRBV27,.,TRBJ1-2,.,CASSRGEAGGYTF,TGTGCCAGCAGTCGAGGGGAGGCGGGAGGCTACACCTTC
TRBV18,.,TRBJ2-1,.,CASSPRNSGDNEQFF,TGTGCCAGCTCACCACGAAATAGCGGAGACAATGAGCAGTTCTTC
TRBV9,.,TRBJ2-1,few,CASSVGPHYNEQFF,TGTGCCAGCAGCGTAGGTCCCCACTACAATGAGCAGTTCTTC
TRBV2,.,TRBJ1-1,.,CASRQDSPGAFF,TGTGCCAGCAGACAGGACAGCCCCGGAGCTTTCTTT
TRBV28,TRBD2,TRBJ2-5,.,CASSLVLAGANEQYF,TGTGCCAGCAGTCTAGTACTAGCGGGAGCCAATGAGCAGTACTTC
TRBV11-2,.,TRBJ2-4,.,CASSLVSLALAKNIQYF,TGTGCCAGCAGCTTAGTTTCCCTAGCTCTAGCCAAAAACATTCAGTACTTC
TRBV13,TRBD2,TRBJ2-3,.,CASRLTGGSSRTQYF,TGTGCCAGCAGGTTAACGGGGGGGTCCTCCAGGACGCAGTATTTT
TRBV3-1,TRBD1,TRBJ1-1,.,CASSQETGGIAYEAFF,TGTGCCAGCAGCCAAGAGACAGGGGGCATCGCCTATGAAGCTTTCTTT
TRBV6-1,.,TRBJ2-4,few,CASSDTGRYIQYF,TGTGCCAGCAGTGACACAGGGAGGTACATTCAGTACTTC
TRBV29-1,TRBD1,TRBJ2-5,many,CSVGGGTGRWKETQYF,TGCAGCGTTGGGGGTGGGACAGGGAGGTGGAAAGAGACCCAGTACTTC
TRBV6-1,.,TRBJ2-5,.,CASSEGKSWSGETQYF,TGTGCCAGCAGTGAAGGAAAAAGCTGGTCGGGAGAGACCCAGTACTTC
TRBV2,.,TRBJ2-4,.,CASSEGDIAKNIQYF,TGTGCCAGCAGTGAAGGTGATATAGCCAAAAACATTCAGTACTTC
TRBV7-9,.,TRBJ2-3,many,CASSLGWDTQYF,TGTGCCAGCAGCTTAGGATGGGATACGCAGTATTTT
TRBV29-1,TRBD1,TRBJ2-7,many,CSALTGGGYEQYF,TGCAGCGCGCTTACAGGGGGAGGCTACGAGCAGTACTTC
TRBV11-2,.,TRBJ2-2,.,CASPHPGMSTGELFF,TGTGCCAGCCCCCACCCAGGCATGAGCACCGGGGAGCTGTTTTTT
TRBV4-2,.,TRBJ1-6,few,CASSRTGPHNSPLHF,TGTGCCAGCAGCCGAACCGGGCCACACAATTCACCCCTCCACTTT
TRBV20-1,.,TRBJ2-1,few,CSAERVSDAFF,TGCAGTGCTGAGCGTGTTTCCGATGCGTTCTTC
TRBV7-8,.,TRBJ2-7,.,CASSSRLVGRTYEQYF,TGTGCCAGCAGCTCACGACTCGTAGGACGAACCTACGAGCAGTACTTC
TRBV12-3/TRBV12-4,TRBD2,TRBJ2-3,few,CASRLTSGGSDTQYF,TGTGCCAGCAGGTTGACTAGCGGGGGGTCCGATACGCAGTATTTT
TRBV15,TRBD1,TRBJ1-4,.,CATRPGQGDEKLFF,TGTGCCACCAGACCGGGACAGGGGGATGAAAAACTGTTTTTT
TRBV29-1,.,TRBJ1-1,few,CSVGGTPNTEAFF,TGCAGCGTCGGGGGTACCCCGAACACTGAAGCTTTCTTT
TRBV20-1,.,TRBJ2-5,few,CSARDQRGSETQYF,TGCAGTGCCCGGGACCAACGGGGGTCCGAGACCCAGTACTTC
TRBV4-1,.,TRBJ2-5,many,CASSQVGNGRETQYF,TGCGCCAGCAGCCAGGTGGGGAATGGCCGAGAGACCCAGTACTTC
TRBV5-1,TRBD1,TRBJ2-7,.,CASRVTTGVKNEQYF,TGCGCCAGCAGAGTTACAACAGGGGTTAAGAACGAGCAGTACTTC
TRBV12-3/TRBV12-4,.,TRBJ1-2,few,CASSFQGPNHGYTF,TGTGCCAGCAGTTTCCAGGGACCGAACCATGGCTACACCTTC
TRBV10-3,.,TRBJ2-3,.,CAISERPDTQYF,TGTGCCATCAGTGAGAGACCCGATACGCAGTATTTT